Below, one TCR beta chain is given with its context. No antigen is known for it. No much larger clonotype is one base removed from it; base qualities were not supplied. The sample belongs to a study of blood T cell repertoires in COVID-19 (dated by TCRdb to the early 2020s). In the study overall: Samples from collaborators originated in the United States, Italy and Spain and spanned both the acute and convalescent phases of COVID-19. Nearly every sample came with metadata listing a de-identified subject ID, COVID-19 status, age in years and sex. Deeply sampled blood TCRbeta repertoires from subjects exposed to, actively infected with, or recovered from COVID-19 were included in the dataset. The prospective study material was composed of cDNA or gDNA derived from T cells, B-cell-depleted T cells, or PBMCs. Samples came from the ongoing ImmuneRACE study (first 160 participants) plus 1,254 subjects from 6 global collaborators. Where available, HLA class I and class II types were obtained from metadata supplied by the sample provider rather than from assay-based typing. The repertoires were released in a freely available public database meant as a resource for research on the immune response to SARS-CoV-2. Results the study describes overall, beyond this receptor: The amount of clinical and demographic metadata varied by source and participant and was provided uncurated.

Each collaborating institution followed its own protocols to collect whole blood in K2EDTA tubes. For TCRbeta analysis, collaborator samples were shipped as frozen whole blood, as isolated PBMCs, or as DNA extracted from either sample type. For this chain, trimming is 3 bases at the V end and 4 bases at the J end, and the number of junction bases without a gene match is 10. The germline V gene encodes CDR1 MDHEN and CDR2 SYDVKM. The CDR3 goes from the cysteine to the phenylalanine over 16 residues. The DNA shown is the 48-base CDR3, in frame from base 1. TCRbeta CDR3 regions were amplified from genomic DNA using the immunoSEQ Assay, a bias-controlled multiplex PCR. In the authors' own workflow: Within the assay, amplification of reference gene primers was used to estimate how many nucleated cells each sample contained. To quantify the absolute abundance of each unique TCRbeta CDR3 rearrangement, sequence reads were collapsed and filtered. For each sample, productive Simpson clonality was calculated as the square root of Simpson's diversity index across productive rearrangements. TCRdb stores this immuneACCESS table with in-frame sequences only. Part of the clones is absent; in the studies checked, under half of the shortfall reflects unresolved V genes, and no reason is known for the rest. V, J and clone size are taken as reported in that table, and D and trimming were inferred from the DNA itself. This sample is represented by 300,000 to 400,000 clones; around nine tenths of them were singletons. The ten largest clones take up 3% of the sample.

The receptor comes from a human donor in a cohort sampled during active COVID-19. The chain employs TRBV28 and TRBJ2-7, and 9 junctional nucleotides match TRBD2. The specimen was peripheral blood. The CDR3 region has the sequence CASSFGGSGSGYEQYF. The DNA sequence reads TGTGCCAGCAGTTTCGGCGGTAGCGGGAGTGGGTACGAGCAGTACTTC.